Given below is one TCR beta chain in context. This may stem from a read error, because a much larger clone lies one nucleotide away. The sample holds other DNA sequences that translate to the same CDR3. The sample is drawn from a study of shared clonotypes between healthy human individuals. TCRdb keeps only in-frame clones here, not all; method: immunoSEQ multiplex PCR. The repertoire holds some 530,000 clones, with 81% as singletons. Per germline, CDR1 LNHDA and CDR2 SQIVND (reference sequence). The CDR3 covers 15 residues. Sequencing was carried out using PBMCs. The sequence was obtained from a middle-aged woman in good health. Some clones in this sample may be carry-over from other donors' samples. This chain joins TRBV19 and TRBJ1-3, with D possibly matching TRBD1 (6 bases). For the CDR3, the DNA is TGTGCCAGTAGACCGGGACAACGCTCTGGAAATACCATATATTTT. Translating gives CASRPGQRSGNTIYF.